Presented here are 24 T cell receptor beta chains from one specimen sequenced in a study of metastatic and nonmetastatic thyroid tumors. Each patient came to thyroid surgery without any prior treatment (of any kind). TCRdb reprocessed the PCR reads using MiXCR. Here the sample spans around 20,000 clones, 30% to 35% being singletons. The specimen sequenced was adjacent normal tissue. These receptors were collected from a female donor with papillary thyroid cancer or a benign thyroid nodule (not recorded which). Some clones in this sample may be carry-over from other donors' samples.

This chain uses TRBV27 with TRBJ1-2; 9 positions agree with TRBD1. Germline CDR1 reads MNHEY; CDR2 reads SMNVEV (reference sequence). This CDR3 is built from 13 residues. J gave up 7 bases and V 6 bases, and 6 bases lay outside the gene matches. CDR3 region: CASRGTGLAGYTF. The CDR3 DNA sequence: TGTGCCAGCAGGGGGACAGGGTTGGCTGGCTACACCTTC.

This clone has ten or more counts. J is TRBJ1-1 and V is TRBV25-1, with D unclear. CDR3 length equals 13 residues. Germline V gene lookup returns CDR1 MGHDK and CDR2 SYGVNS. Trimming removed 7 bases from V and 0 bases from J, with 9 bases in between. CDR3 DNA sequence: TGTGCCAGCAATGAGGACTTGAACACTGAAGCTTTCTTT. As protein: CASNEDLNTEAFF.

This CDR3 reads CASSEQAGGNYNEQFF. The CDR3 DNA reads as TGTGCCAGCAGTGAACAGGCGGGGGGGAACTACAATGAGCAGTTCTTC. V gene TRBV6-1 combines with J gene TRBJ2-1; TRBD2 matches 9 bases. CDR3 length equals 16 residues. CDR1 is MNHNS and CDR2 is SASEGT in the germline V gene. The V segment lost 2 bases and the J segment 3 bases; nucleotides outside the gene matches: 5.

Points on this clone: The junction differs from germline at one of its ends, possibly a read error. CDR3 sequence: CASSLVETQYF. CDR3 nucleotide sequence: TGCGCCAGCAGTTTGGTGGAGACCCAGTACTTC. The chain links TRBV5-1 to TRBJ2-5; unclear D gene. Germline CDR1 reads SGHRS; CDR2 reads YFSETQ. The CDR3 contains 11 residues.

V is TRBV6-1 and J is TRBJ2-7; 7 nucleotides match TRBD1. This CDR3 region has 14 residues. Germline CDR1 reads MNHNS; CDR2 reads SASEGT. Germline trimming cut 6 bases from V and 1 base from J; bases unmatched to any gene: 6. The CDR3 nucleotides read TGTGCCAGCAGCTGGGACAGCCTTTCCTACGAGCAGTACTTC. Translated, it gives CASSWDSLSYEQYF.

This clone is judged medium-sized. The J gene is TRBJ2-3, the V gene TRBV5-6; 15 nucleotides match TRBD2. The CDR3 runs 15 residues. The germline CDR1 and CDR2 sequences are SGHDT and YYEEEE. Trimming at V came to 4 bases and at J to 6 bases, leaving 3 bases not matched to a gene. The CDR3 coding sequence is TGTGCCAGCAGCCGGACTAGCGGGGGGGCTGATACGCAGTATTTT. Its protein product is CASSRTSGGADTQYF.

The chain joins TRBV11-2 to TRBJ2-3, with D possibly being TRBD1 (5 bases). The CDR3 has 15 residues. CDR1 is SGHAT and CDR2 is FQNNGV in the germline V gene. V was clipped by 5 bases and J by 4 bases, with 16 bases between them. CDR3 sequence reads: CASSQYRNSADTQYF. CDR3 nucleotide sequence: TGTGCCAGCAGCCAATACAGGAACTCGGCAGATACGCAGTATTTT.

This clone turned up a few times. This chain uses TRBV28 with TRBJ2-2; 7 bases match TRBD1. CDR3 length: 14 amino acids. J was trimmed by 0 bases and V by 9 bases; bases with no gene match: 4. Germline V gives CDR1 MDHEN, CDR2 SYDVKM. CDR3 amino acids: CASRGLSNTGELFF. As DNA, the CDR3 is TGTGCCAGTAGGGGGCTGTCGAACACCGGGGAGCTGTTTTTT.

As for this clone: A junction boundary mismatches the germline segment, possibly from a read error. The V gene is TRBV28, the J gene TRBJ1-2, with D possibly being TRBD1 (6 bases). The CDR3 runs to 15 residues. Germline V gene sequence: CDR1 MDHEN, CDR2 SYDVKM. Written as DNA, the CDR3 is TGTGCAAGCAGTCCCCCAGACAGGTCCAACTATGGCTACACCTTC. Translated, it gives CASSPPDRSNYGYTF.

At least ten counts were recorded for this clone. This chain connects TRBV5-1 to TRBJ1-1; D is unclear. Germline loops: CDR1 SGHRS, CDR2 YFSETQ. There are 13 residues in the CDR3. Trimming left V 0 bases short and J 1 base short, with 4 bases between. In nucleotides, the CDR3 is TGCGCCAGCAGCTTGGGAAAGAACACTGAAGCTTTCTTT. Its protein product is CASSLGKNTEAFF.

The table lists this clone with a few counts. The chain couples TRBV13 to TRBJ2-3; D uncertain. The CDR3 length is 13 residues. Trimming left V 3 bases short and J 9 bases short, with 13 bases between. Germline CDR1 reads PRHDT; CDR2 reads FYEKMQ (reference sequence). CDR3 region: CASSLKSYRTQYF. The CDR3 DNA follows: TGTGCCAGCAGCTTGAAATCGTACCGCACGCAGTATTTT.

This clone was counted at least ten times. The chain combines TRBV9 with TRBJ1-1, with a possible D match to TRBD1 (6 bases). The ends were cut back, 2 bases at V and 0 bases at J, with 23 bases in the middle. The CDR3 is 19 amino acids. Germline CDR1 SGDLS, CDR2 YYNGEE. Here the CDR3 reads CASSVQARAGAAMNTEAFF. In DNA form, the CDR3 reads TGTGCCAGCAGCGTCCAAGCAAGGGCAGGGGCCGCTATGAACACTGAAGCTTTCTTT.

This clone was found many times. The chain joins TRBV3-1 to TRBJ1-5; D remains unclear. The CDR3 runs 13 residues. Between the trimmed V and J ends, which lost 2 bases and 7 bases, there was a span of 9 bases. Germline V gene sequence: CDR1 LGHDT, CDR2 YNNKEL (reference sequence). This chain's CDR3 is CASSQSQRQPQHF. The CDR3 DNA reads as TGTGCCAGCAGCCAATCCCAGAGGCAGCCCCAGCATTTT.

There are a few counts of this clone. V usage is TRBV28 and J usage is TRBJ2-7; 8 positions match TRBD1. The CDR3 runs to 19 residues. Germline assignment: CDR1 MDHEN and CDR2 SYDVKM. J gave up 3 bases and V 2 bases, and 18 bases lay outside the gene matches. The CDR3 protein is CASSLILRGTGILNYEQYF. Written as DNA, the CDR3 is TGTGCCAGCAGTTTAATACTCAGGGGGACAGGCATCCTCAACTACGAGCAGTACTTC.

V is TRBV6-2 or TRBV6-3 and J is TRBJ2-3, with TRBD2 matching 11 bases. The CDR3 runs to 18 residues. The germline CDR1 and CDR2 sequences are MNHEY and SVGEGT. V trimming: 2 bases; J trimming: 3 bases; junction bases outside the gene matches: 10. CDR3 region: CASSYPSASGRRTDTQYF. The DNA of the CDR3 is TGTGCCAGCAGTTACCCTTCTGCTAGCGGGAGGAGAACAGATACGCAGTATTTT.

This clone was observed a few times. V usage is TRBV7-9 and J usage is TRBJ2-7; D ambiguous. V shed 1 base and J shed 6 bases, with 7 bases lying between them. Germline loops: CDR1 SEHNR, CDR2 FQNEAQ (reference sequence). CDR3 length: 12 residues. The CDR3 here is CASSLESSEQYF. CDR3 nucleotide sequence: TGTGCCAGCAGCTTAGAGAGCAGCGAGCAGTACTTC.

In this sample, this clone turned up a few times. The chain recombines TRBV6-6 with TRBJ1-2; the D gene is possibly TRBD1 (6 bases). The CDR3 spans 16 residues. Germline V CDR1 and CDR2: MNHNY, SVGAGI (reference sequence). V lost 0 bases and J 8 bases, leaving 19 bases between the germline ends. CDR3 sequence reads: CASSYSMNRDHGGYTF. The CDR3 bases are TGTGCCAGCAGTTACTCGATGAACAGGGATCATGGGGGCTACACCTTC.

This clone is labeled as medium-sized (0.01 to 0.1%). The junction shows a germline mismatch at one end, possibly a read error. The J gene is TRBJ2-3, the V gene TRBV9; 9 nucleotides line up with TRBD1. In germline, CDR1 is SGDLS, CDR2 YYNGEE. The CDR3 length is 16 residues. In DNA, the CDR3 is TGTGCCAGCAGCGGAAACCCGGGACAGGGCACTGATACGCAGTATTTT. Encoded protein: CASSGNPGQGTDTQYF.

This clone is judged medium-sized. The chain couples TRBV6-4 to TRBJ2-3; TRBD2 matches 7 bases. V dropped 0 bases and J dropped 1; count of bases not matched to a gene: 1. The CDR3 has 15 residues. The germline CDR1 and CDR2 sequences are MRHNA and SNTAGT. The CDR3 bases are TGTGCCAGCAGTGACTCTCGGGGGGGCACAGATACGCAGTATTTT. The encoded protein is CASSDSRGGTDTQYF.

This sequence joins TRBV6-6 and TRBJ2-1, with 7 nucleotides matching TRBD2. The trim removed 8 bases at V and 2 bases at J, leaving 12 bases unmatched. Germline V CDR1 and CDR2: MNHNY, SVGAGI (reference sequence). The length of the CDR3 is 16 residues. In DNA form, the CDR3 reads TGTGCCAGCTGGAGAGAGCCTAGCGGAGCCTACAATGAGCAGTTCTTC. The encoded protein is CASWREPSGAYNEQFF.

The CDR3 region has the DNA TGTGCCAGTAGTGTGGGAGTGTCCTACAATGAGCAGTTCTTC. Translating gives CASSVGVSYNEQFF. V and J are TRBV19 and TRBJ2-1, with D possibly TRBD2 on 5 matching bases. This CDR3 region has 14 residues. The germline gives CDR1 LNHDA, CDR2 SQIVND (reference sequence). The ends were cut back, 5 bases at V and 1 base at J, with 9 bases in the middle.

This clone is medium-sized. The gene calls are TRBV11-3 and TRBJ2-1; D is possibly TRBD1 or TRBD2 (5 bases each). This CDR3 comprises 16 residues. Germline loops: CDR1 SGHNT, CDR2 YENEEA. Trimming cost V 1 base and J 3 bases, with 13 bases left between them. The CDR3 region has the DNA TGTGCCAGCAGCTTAGGAGGGGTCGGGTACTACAATGAGCAGTTCTTC. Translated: CASSLGGVGYYNEQFF.

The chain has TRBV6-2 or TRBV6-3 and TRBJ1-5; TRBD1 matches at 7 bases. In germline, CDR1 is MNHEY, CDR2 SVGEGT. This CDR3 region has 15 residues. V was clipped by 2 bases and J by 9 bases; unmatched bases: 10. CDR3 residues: CASSYVAGGVWPQHF. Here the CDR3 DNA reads TGTGCCAGCAGTTACGTGGCAGGGGGTGTGTGGCCCCAGCATTTT.

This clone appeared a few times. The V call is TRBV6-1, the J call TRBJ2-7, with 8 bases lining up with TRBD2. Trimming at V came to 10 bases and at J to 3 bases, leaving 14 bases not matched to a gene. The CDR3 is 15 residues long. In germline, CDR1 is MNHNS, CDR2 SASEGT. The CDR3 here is CATYPGGGDFYEQYF. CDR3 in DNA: TGTGCCACGTACCCCGGGGGGGGGGACTTCTACGAGCAGTACTTC.